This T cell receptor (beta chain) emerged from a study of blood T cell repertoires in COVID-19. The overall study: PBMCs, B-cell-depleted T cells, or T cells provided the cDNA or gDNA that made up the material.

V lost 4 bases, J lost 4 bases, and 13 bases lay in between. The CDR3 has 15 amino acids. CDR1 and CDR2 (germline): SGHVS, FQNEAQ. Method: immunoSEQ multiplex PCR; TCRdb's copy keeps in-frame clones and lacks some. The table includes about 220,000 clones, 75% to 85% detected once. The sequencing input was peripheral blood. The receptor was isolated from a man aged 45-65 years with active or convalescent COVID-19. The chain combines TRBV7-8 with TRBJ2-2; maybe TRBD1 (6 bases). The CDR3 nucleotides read TGTGCCAGCAGCTCACCGGGACACTTCACCGGGGAGCTGTTTTTT. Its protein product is CASSSPGHFTGELFF.